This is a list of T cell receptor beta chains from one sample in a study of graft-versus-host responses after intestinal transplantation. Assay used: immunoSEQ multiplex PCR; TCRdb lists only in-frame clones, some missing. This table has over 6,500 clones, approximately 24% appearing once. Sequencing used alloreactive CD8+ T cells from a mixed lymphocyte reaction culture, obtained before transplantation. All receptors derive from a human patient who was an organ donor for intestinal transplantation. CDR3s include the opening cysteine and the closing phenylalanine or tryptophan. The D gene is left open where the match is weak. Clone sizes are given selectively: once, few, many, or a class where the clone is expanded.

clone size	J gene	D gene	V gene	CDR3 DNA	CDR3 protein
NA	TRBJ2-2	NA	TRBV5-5	TGCGCCAGCAGCCAAGATGCCACCACCGGGGAGCTGTTTTTT	CASSQDATTGELFF
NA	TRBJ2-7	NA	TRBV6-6	TGTGCCAGCAGCGTTAGCGTTATGTACGAGCAGTACTTC	CASSVSVMYEQYF
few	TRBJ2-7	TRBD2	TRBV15	TGTGCCACCAGCAGACCCAAGCGGGGAAGCTCCTACGAGCAGTACTTC	CATSRPKRGSSYEQYF
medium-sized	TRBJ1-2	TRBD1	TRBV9	TGTGCCAGCAGCGTAACCGTAGGTCCGGACAGGAGCTATGGCTACACCTTC	CASSVTVGPDRSYGYTF
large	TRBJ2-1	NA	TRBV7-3	TGTGCCAGCAGCTTAGGGGACTACAATGAGCAGTTCTTC	CASSLGDYNEQFF
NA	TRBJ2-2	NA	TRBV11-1	TGTGCCAGCAGCTTAGACCCGGGGAACACCGGGGAGCTGTTTTTT	CASSLDPGNTGELFF
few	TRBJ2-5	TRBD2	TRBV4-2	TGTGCCAGCAGCCCTGGGACTAGGATTGGTGTGGAGACCCAGTACTTC	CASSPGTRIGVETQYF
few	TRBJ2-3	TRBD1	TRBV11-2	TGTGCCATCAGCTTATCCGGGACAGGGTTAGCAGATACGCAGTATTTT	CAISLSGTGLADTQYF
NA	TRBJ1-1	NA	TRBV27	TGTGCCAGCAGTCACGACATCCTCACTGAAGCTTTCTTT	CASSHDILTEAFF
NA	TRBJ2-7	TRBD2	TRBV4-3	TGCGCCAGCAGCCACCTCGCTAGCGGGGACTACGAGCAGTACTTC	CASSHLASGDYEQYF
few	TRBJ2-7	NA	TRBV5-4	TGTGCCAGCAGCCCCCCCGGGACCCTCCCCTACGAGCAGTACTTC	CASSPPGTLPYEQYF
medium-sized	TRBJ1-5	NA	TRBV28	TGTGCCAGCAGTCCGGGACGGATCAATCAGCCCCAGCATTTT	CASSPGRINQPQHF
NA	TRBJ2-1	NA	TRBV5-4	TGTGCCAGCAGCTCCTTAGTAGTCGGGTACAATGAGCAGTTCTTC	CASSSLVVGYNEQFF
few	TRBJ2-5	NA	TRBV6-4	TGTGCCATCAGTGAGAGGGAAGAGGGAGCAACGTCAGAGACCCAGTACTTC	CAISEREEGATSETQYF
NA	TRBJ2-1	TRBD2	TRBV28	TGTGCCAGCAGTTTAGGGTGGGGGGGTAGAGTCGACAATGAGCAGTTCTTC	CASSLGWGGRVDNEQFF
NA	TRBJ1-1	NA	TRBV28	TGTGCCAGCAGTTGGGGGGAGAACACTGAAGCTTTCTTT	CASSWGENTEAFF
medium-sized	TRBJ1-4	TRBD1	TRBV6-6	TGTGCCAGCAGTCCCCGGGACAGATCTTTTAATGAAAAACTGTTTTTT	CASSPRDRSFNEKLFF
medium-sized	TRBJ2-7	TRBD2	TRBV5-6	TGTGCCAGCAGCTTGGTGGGCGGGAGGCCCCCCTACGAGCAGTACTTC	CASSLVGGRPPYEQYF
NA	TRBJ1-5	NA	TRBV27	TGTGCCAGCAGTTTAAGTGGGGCCCCGGCAGATAGCAATCAGCCCCAGCATTTT	CASSLSGAPADSNQPQHF
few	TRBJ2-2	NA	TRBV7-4	TGTGCCAGCAGCTTAGACCCGGGGAACACCGGGGAGCTGTTTTTT	CASSLDPGNTGELFF
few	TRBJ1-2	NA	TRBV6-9	TGTGCCAGCAGTTACTATGGGGGATCCTATGGCTACACCTTC	CASSYYGGSYGYTF
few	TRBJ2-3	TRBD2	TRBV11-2	TGTGCCAGCAGCTTATGGCTAGCGGGGGTATACACAGATACGCAGTATTTT	CASSLWLAGVYTDTQYF
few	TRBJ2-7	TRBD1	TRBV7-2	TGTGCCAGCAGCCAAGCTAGCCCAAACCAGGGGGCGTACGAGCAGTACTTC	CASSQASPNQGAYEQYF
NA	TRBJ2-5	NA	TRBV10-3	TGTGCCAGCAGTTACTCAGGGGAGACCCAGTACTTC	CASSYSGETQYF
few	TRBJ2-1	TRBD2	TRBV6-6	TGTGCCAGCAGTTATGCTAGCGGGAGTGAGCAGTTCTTC	CASSYASGSEQFF
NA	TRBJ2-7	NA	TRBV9	TGTGCCAGCAGCCCGGGCGGGGAGCAGTACGAGCAGTACTTC	CASSPGGEQYEQYF